These 30 T cell receptor beta chains share one sample of origin, sequenced in a study of T cell repertoires in cytomegalovirus infection (dated by TCRdb to between 2019 and 2020). TCRdb names Illumina HiSeq 1500 as the instrument used. In-frame beta chains were kept once TCRdb had trimmed the public reads at Q25 with fastp and called clones with MiXCR. Rows with a matching CDR3 protein are joined into one entry that keeps the most common DNA and genes. The sample contains roughly 600,000 distinct CDR3 sequences, 20% to 25% of them found a single time. The ten largest clones represent 6.5% to 10% of the sample. The source material was CD8+ T cells from PBMCs. The receptors were sampled from a human donor in good health (CMV status not recorded). Some clones in this sample may be carry-over from other donors' samples.

This clonotype showed up many times. V usage is TRBV7-8 and J usage is TRBJ2-1, with D tentatively TRBD2 (6 bases). The germline V and J ends were trimmed by 4 bases and 6 bases, with 16 bases remaining between them. The CDR3 length is 15 residues. Germline V CDR1 and CDR2: SGHVS, FQNEAQ. CDR3 sequence reads: CASSSGLPPSNEQFF. The CDR3 coding sequence is TGTGCCAGCAGCTCGGGACTGCCCCCTAGCAATGAGCAGTTCTTC.

The V gene is TRBV14, the J gene TRBJ2-3; no clear D. Looked up from germline, CDR1 is SGHDN and CDR2 is FVKESK. The CDR3 extends over 15 amino acids. V was pared by 0 bases and J by 4 bases, with 11 bases between. Here the CDR3 DNA reads TGTGCCAGCAGCCAAGATAGGTGGGCGGCAGATACGCAGTATTTT. Translating gives CASSQDRWAADTQYF.

Worth noting for this clonotype: One end of the junction varies from germline; a read error may be responsible. V is TRBV10-3 and J is TRBJ1-5; D possibly corresponds to TRBD1 (6 bases). The CDR3 sequence is 15 residues long. Germline CDR1 and CDR2: ENHRY and SYGVKD. The CDR3 sequence: CVIREGVYDNQPQHF. As DNA, the CDR3 is TGTGTCATCAGAGAGGGGGTGTATGACAATCAGCCCCAGCATTTT.

The gene calls are TRBV13 and TRBJ2-5; TRBD2 aligns across 8 bases. V gave up 4 bases and J gave up 6 bases; unmatched junction bases: 10. The CDR3 loop spans 15 amino acids. CDR1 PRHDT and CDR2 FYEKMQ come from the germline V gene (reference sequence). Here the CDR3 reads CASSSLGGGEKTQYF. For the CDR3, the DNA is TGTGCCAGCAGCTCCCTCGGGGGGGGTGAAAAGACCCAGTACTTC.

The chain combines TRBV7-6 with TRBJ2-2; 9 nucleotides match TRBD1. The germline V gene has CDR1 SGHVS and CDR2 FNYEAQ. This CDR3 spans 16 amino acids. The V and J ends lost 4 bases and 4 bases, in that order; junction bases with no gene match: 7. In nucleotides, the CDR3 is TGTGCCAGCAGCTCCAAGGGACAGGGAAGCACCGGGGAGCTGTTTTTT. Protein product: CASSSKGQGSTGELFF.

The chain recombines TRBV14 with TRBJ1-2; 7 nucleotides agree with TRBD1. Germline CDR1 reads SGHDN; CDR2 reads FVKESK. The V segment lost 2 bases and the J segment 1 base; nucleotides outside the gene matches: 4. The CDR3 covers 15 residues. In DNA, the CDR3 is TGTGCCAGCAGCCAATGGACAGGTCGTAACTATGGCTACACCTTC. Amino acids: CASSQWTGRNYGYTF.

This sequence joins TRBV6-2 or TRBV6-3 and TRBJ2-3; 10 bases match TRBD2. Unmatched junction bases numbered 5, after V lost 4 bases and J lost 4 bases. Per the germline V gene, CDR1 is MNHEY and CDR2 is SVGEGT. The length of the CDR3 is 15 residues. CDR3 bases: TGTGCCAGCAGTTTGGCTAGCGGGGGCTCAGATACGCAGTATTTT. Protein sequence: CASSLASGGSDTQYF.

A remark on this clonotype: This sequence may be a read error, since a much larger clone differs from it by one base. The CDR3 region is CVSSRALLLDGYTF. CDR3 coding DNA: TGTGTCAGCAGCCGTGCCCTTCTTTTGGATGGCTACACCTTC. The chain uses TRBV7-2 and TRBJ1-2; D gene ambiguous. Germline CDR1 SGHTA, CDR2 FQGNSA. The CDR3 covers 14 residues. Full variable domain (missing parts from reference TRBV7-2 and TRBJ1-2): GAGVSQSPSNKVTEKGKDVELRCDPISGHTALYWYRQSLGQGLEFLIYFQGNSAPDKSGLPSDRFSAERTGGSVSTLTIQRTQQEDSAVYLCVSSRALLLDGYTFGSGTRLTVV.

This clonotype was seen a few times. The chain employs TRBV2 and TRBJ2-1; 7 bases line up with TRBD1. J gave up 5 bases and V 2 bases, and 6 bases lay outside the gene matches. This CDR3 has 15 residues. Germline CDR1 and CDR2: SNHLY and FYNNEI. The DNA for the CDR3 is TGTGCCAGCAGTGAACCGACAGGGCGGGACAATGAGCAGTTCTTC. It specifies CASSEPTGRDNEQFF. The entire variable domain, with the rest obtained from reference TRBV2 and TRBJ2-1, is as follows: EPEVTQTPSHQVTQMGQEVILRCVPISNHLYFYWYRQILGQKVEFLVSFYNNEISEKSEIFDDQFSVERPDGSNFTLKIRSTKLEDSAMYFCASSEPTGRDNEQFFGPGTRLTVL.

The V gene is TRBV20-1, the J gene TRBJ2-2; 12 bases match TRBD2. J lost 3 bases, V lost 5 bases, and 10 bases had no gene match. Germline CDR1 is DFQATT and CDR2 is SNEGSKA (reference sequence). The CDR3 runs to 17 residues. The CDR3 bases are TGCAGTGCTCTAGCGGGGGGGCCGTTTTATCACACCGGGGAGCTGTTTTTT. Its translation: CSALAGGPFYHTGELFF.

This clonotype has just a few counts. The DNA for the CDR3 is TGTGCCAGCAGCTTGGCCGGGACCTACCTGGGCAATGAGCAGTTCTTC. It codes for CASSLAGTYLGNEQFF. This chain uses TRBV5-5 with TRBJ2-1; possibly TRBD1 or TRBD2 for D (5 bases each). CDR1 is SGHKS and CDR2 is YYEKEE in the germline V gene (reference sequence). This CDR3 is 16 amino acids long. Trimming took off 0 bases at V and 6 bases at J, with 16 bases between the two ends.

The V call is TRBV5-6, the J call TRBJ2-1; 13 nucleotides align to TRBD2. Germline CDR1 SGHDT, CDR2 YYEEEE. The CDR3 totals 17 residues. After removal of 4 bases from V and 2 bases from J, the junction contained 6 bases not matched to a gene. The DNA of the CDR3 is TGTGCCAGCAGCCAGACTAGCGGGGGGAGCACCTACAATGAGCAGTTCTTC. It yields the protein CASSQTSGGSTYNEQFF.

The chain employs TRBV19 and TRBJ1-1; TRBD1 might be the D (5 bases). V lost 0 bases to trimming and J lost 5 bases, with 19 bases between them. The CDR3 runs to 17 residues. Germline assignment: CDR1 LNHDA and CDR2 SQIVND (reference sequence). The CDR3: CASSIDPGTTIRTEAFF. The CDR3 DNA is TGTGCCAGTAGTATAGACCCTGGGACGACGATAAGAACTGAAGCTTTCTTT.

This clonotype has at least ten counts. V is TRBV5-5 and J is TRBJ1-5; D gene ambiguous. This CDR3 comprises 16 residues. Germline CDR1 is SGHKS and CDR2 is YYEKEE (reference sequence). The germline V and J ends were trimmed by 4 bases and 3 bases, with 17 bases remaining between them. The CDR3 DNA is TGTGCCAGCAGCCTGGCGGGCGGGTATGACAATCAGCCCCAGCATTTT. Translating gives CASSLAGGYDNQPQHF.

The genes are TRBV20-1 and TRBJ1-5, with D unresolved. The CDR3 totals 14 residues. Per germline, CDR1 DFQATT and CDR2 SNEGSKA (reference sequence). Trimming removed 3 bases at V and 0 bases at J, with 9 bases between. The CDR3 protein is CSARAGYSNQPQHF. In DNA form, the CDR3 reads TGCAGTGCTAGGGCCGGTTATAGCAATCAGCCCCAGCATTTT.

This clonotype was found a few times. The chain recombines TRBV4-3 with TRBJ2-3; D ambiguous. Germline V gene lookup returns CDR1 LGHNA and CDR2 YSLEER. This CDR3 region has 15 residues. Trimming removed 0 bases at V and 1 base at J, with 8 bases between. CDR3 amino acids: CASSQERQGTDTQYF. The CDR3 bases are TGCGCCAGCAGCCAAGAGCGGCAGGGCACAGATACGCAGTATTTT.

This clonotype has only one observation. The V and J genes are TRBV29-1 and TRBJ1-2, with D maybe TRBD1 (5 bases). Germline V CDR1 and CDR2: SQVTM, ANQGSEA. V dropped 4 bases and J dropped 3 bases, with 15 bases sitting between them. This CDR3 comprises 14 residues. In DNA form, the CDR3 reads TGCAGCGTTGGGGAGGGGCCATCCGACTATGGCTACACCTTC. Its protein is CSVGEGPSDYGYTF.

This clonotype was observed many times. The V call is TRBV6-5, the J call TRBJ2-5; 8 positions match TRBD2. The CDR3 consists of 15 residues. CDR1 is MNHEY, CDR2 SVGAGI, per germline. The trim removed 2 bases at V and 1 base at J, leaving 3 bases unmatched. DNA of the CDR3: TGTGCCAGCAGTTACCCAGCGGGGGTCCAAGAGACCCAGTACTTC. Amino acids: CASSYPAGVQETQYF.

This clonotype was found many times. V usage is TRBV7-8 and J usage is TRBJ2-3, with a tentative D call TRBD1 (6 bases). CDR1 and CDR2 (germline): SGHVS, FQNEAQ. The CDR3 sequence is 18 residues long. V gave up 5 bases and J gave up 1 base, with 22 bases separating them. CDR3 coding DNA: TGTGCCAGCAGCCCCCGAACAGGGTACTCACCTGGCACAGATACGCAGTATTTT. It is translated as CASSPRTGYSPGTDTQYF.

This rearrangement joins TRBV28 to TRBJ1-5; D not resolved. This CDR3 has 11 amino acids. V was clipped by 6 bases and J by 9 bases, with 9 bases between them. CDR1 is MDHEN, CDR2 SYDVKM, per germline. The CDR3 bases are TGTGCCAGCAGCACACCGCCGCCCCAGCATTTT. Protein product: CASSTPPPQHF.

This clonotype was recorded once. The V call is TRBV20-1, the J call TRBJ2-7; no firm D call. The germline V gene has CDR1 DFQATT and CDR2 SNEGSKA (reference sequence). This CDR3 has 15 residues. Trimming cost V 1 base and J 3 bases, with 16 bases left between them. The chain's CDR3 is CSARARTKTFYEQYF. As DNA, the CDR3 is TGCAGTGCTAGAGCTCGGACGAAAACCTTCTACGAGCAGTACTTC.

This chain uses TRBV7-9 with TRBJ2-7; 7 nucleotides agree with TRBD1. This CDR3 region has 16 residues. V trimming: 5 bases; J trimming: 4 bases; junction bases outside the gene matches: 14. Germline V gene sequence: CDR1 SEHNR, CDR2 FQNEAQ (reference sequence). CDR3 protein: CASSTPIRQGPYEQYV. The CDR3 DNA reads as TGTGCCAGCAGCACCCCTATTCGACAGGGCCCATACGAGCAGTACGTC.

The chain employs TRBV4-3 and TRBJ2-1, with TRBD1 identical over 9 bases. CDR3 size: 18 residues. CDR1 LGHNA and CDR2 YSLEER come from the germline V gene. V shed 1 base and J 1 base; nucleotides not matched to a gene: 8. CDR3 sequence: CASSQGDREGRSYNEQFF. The CDR3 DNA reads as TGCGCCAGCAGCCAAGGGGACAGGGAGGGAAGGTCCTACAATGAGCAGTTCTTC.

The chain employs TRBV29-1 and TRBJ1-2; TRBD1 agrees at 10 bases. The length of the CDR3 is 13 residues. From germline, CDR1 is SQVTM and CDR2 ANQGSEA. V dropped 6 bases and J dropped 3; count of bases not matched to a gene: 4. Written as DNA, the CDR3 is TGCAGCGTAGAGACAGGGGGCGACTATGGCTACACCTTC. Its translation: CSVETGGDYGYTF.

The chain joins TRBV20-1 to TRBJ1-2; 7 nucleotides align to TRBD1. The germline V gene encodes CDR1 DFQATT and CDR2 SNEGSKA (reference sequence). Losses at the gene ends were 2 bases for V and 6 bases for J; bases not matched to a gene: 15. This CDR3 has 16 residues. This CDR3 is CSARTGAGGIWNGYTF. CDR3 DNA sequence: TGCAGTGCTAGAACGGGGGCAGGGGGGATCTGGAATGGCTACACCTTC.

Turning to this clonotype: Just one base apart from a much larger clone, this may be a read error. The chain employs TRBV7-8 and TRBJ2-7, with 7 bases aligning to TRBD2. V was pared by 1 base and J by 3 bases, with 6 bases of the junction left unmatched. Germline-derived CDR1 and CDR2 are SGHVS and FQNEAQ. The length of the CDR3 is 15 residues. The chain's CDR3 is CASSLERGSNYEQYF. The CDR3 DNA follows: TGTGCCAGCAGCTTAGAGCGGGGTTCCAACTACGAGCAGTACTTC.

The table lists this clonotype with many counts. CDR3: CASSLKDKAYEQYF. DNA of the CDR3: TGTGCCAGCAGCTTAAAGGACAAAGCCTACGAGCAGTACTTC. V and J are TRBV7-9 and TRBJ2-7; a weak D match, TRBD1 (5 bases). The ends were cut back, 2 bases at V and 2 bases at J, with 10 bases in the middle. Germline CDR1 reads SEHNR; CDR2 reads FQNEAQ (reference sequence). The CDR3 totals 14 residues.

The genes are TRBV19 and TRBJ2-7; 10 bases line up with TRBD1. Looked up from germline, CDR1 is LNHDA and CDR2 is SQIVND (reference sequence). This CDR3 region has 14 residues. V was clipped by 7 bases and J by 1 base; unmatched bases: 4. The DNA for the CDR3 is TGTGCCAGTAATGTGGGACAGGGGTCCTACGAGCAGTACTTC. This gives the protein CASNVGQGSYEQYF.

On this clonotype: Given a much more abundant clone one base away, this may be a read error. The chain joins TRBV7-9 to TRBJ2-1, with D hard to call. CDR1 and CDR2 from the germline V gene are SEHNR and FQNEAQ (reference sequence). This CDR3 has 11 amino acids. In nucleotides, the CDR3 is TGTGTCACTGCTAGTGGTCGAGAGCAGTTCTTC. Amino acid sequence: CVTASGREQFF. Full variable domain (outside the CDR3, taken from reference TRBV7-9 and TRBJ2-1): DTGVSQNPRHKITKRGQNVTFRCDPISEHNRLYWYRQTLGQGPEFLTYFQNEAQLEKSRLLSDRFSAERPKGSFSTLEIQRTEQGDSAMYLCVTASGREQFFGPGTRLTVL.

This clonotype has just a few counts. The rearrangement links TRBV20-1 to TRBJ2-3, with 8 positions matching TRBD1. The germline V gene has CDR1 DFQATT and CDR2 SNEGSKA (reference sequence). Unmatched junction bases numbered 9, after V lost 0 bases and J lost 4 bases. The CDR3 has 16 amino acids. CDR3: CSARDIVDRVPDTQYF. DNA for the CDR3: TGCAGTGCTAGAGACATCGTGGACAGGGTACCAGATACGCAGTATTTT.